This T cell receptor beta chain originates from a study of PD-L1 blockade in urothelial cancer. Across the whole study: Starting in about 2014, patients were given atezolizumab (1,200 mg intravenously every 3 weeks). Male patients with bladder-origin urothelial cancer numbered about nine tenths of the roughly 29. Among blood samples, the median T cell count was approximately 150,000.

Synthetic analogs of TCR templates were spiked into every PCR. Produced via immunoSEQ multiplex PCR; TCRdb's table is partial and in-frame only. The data contain tens of thousands of clones, around nine tenths of them seen just once; the ten biggest clones take up around 2%. The ends lost 4 bases at V and 0 bases at J; junction bases unmatched: 9. CDR1 and CDR2 from the germline V gene are SGHRS and YFSETQ. The CDR3 sequence is 18 residues long. The material was PBMCs, obtained around atezolizumab (anti-PD-L1) treatment. The receptor was derived from a man in his 60s with urothelial cancer. V is TRBV5-1 and J is TRBJ2-2; 10 positions match TRBD1. The CDR3 protein is CASSKETGGVTNTGELFF. Written as DNA, the CDR3 is TGCGCCAGCAGCAAAGAGACAGGGGGCGTTACGAACACCGGGGAGCTGTTTTTT.